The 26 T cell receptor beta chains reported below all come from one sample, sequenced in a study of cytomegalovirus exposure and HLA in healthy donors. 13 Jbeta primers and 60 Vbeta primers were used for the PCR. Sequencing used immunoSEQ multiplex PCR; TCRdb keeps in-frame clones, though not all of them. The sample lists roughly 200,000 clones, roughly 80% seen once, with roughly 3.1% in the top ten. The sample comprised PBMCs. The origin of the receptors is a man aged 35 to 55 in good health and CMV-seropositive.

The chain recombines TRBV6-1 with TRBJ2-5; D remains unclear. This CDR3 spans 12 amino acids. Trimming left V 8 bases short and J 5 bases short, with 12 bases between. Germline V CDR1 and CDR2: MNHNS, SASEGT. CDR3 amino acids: CASGGSRETQYF. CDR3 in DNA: TGTGCCAGCGGTGGATCGCGGGAGACCCAGTACTTC.

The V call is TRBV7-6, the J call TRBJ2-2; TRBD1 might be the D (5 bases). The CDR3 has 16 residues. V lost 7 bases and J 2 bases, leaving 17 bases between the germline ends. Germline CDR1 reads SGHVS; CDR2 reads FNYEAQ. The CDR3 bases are TGTGCCAGCACGGACCAGGAAGGGGCTAACACCGGGGAGCTGTTTTTT. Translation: CASTDQEGANTGELFF.

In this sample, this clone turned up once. The CDR3 loop is CASSLVATKVEAFF. The CDR3 bases are TGTGCCAGCAGCTTAGTCGCGACAAAGGTTGAAGCTTTCTTT. The chain has TRBV7-9 and TRBJ1-1; D is unclear. This CDR3 comprises 14 residues. V was shortened by 1 base and J by 7 bases, with 13 bases between the two germline ends. Germline values: CDR1 SEHNR, CDR2 FQNEAQ (reference sequence).

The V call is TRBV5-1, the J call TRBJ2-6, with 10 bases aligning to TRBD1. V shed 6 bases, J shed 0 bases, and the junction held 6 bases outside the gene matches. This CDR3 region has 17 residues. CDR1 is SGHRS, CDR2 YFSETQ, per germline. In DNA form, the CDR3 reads TGCGCCAGCAAAACCGGGACAGGGGACTCTGGGGCCAACGTCCTGACTTTC. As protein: CASKTGTGDSGANVLTF.

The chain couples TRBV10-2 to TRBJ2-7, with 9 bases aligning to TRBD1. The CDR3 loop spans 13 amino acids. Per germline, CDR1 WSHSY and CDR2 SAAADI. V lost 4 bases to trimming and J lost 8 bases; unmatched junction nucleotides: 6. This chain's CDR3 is CASSAGTGMKQYF. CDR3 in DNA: TGCGCCAGCAGTGCCGGGACAGGGATGAAGCAGTACTTC.

The CDR3 reads CASSRYQGLPTNEKLFF. DNA for the CDR3: TGTGCCAGCAGTCGGTACCAGGGGCTTCCAACTAATGAAAAACTGTTTTTT. This rearrangement joins TRBV7-9 to TRBJ1-4; D might be TRBD1 (6 bases). Germline V CDR1 and CDR2: SEHNR, FQNEAQ (reference sequence). Trimming removed 6 bases from V and 0 bases from J, with 17 bases in between. This CDR3 has 17 residues.

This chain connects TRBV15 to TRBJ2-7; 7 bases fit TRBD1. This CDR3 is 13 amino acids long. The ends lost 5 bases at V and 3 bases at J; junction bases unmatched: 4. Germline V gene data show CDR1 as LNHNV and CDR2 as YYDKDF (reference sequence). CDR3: CATSGGQLYEQYF. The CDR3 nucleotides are TGTGCCACCAGCGGGGGACAGCTCTACGAGCAGTACTTC.

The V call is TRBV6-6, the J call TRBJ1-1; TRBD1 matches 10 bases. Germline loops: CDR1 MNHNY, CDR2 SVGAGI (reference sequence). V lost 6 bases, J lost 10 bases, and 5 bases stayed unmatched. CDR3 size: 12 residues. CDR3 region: CASRRQGAAAFF. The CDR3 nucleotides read TGTGCCAGCAGACGACAGGGGGCAGCAGCTTTCTTT.

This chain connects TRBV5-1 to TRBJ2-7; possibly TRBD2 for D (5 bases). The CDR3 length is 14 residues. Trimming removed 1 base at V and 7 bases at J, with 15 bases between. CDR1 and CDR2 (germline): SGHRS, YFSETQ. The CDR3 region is CASSLRGDGIEQYF. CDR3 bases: TGCGCCAGCAGCTTGCGGGGAGATGGAATAGAGCAGTACTTC.

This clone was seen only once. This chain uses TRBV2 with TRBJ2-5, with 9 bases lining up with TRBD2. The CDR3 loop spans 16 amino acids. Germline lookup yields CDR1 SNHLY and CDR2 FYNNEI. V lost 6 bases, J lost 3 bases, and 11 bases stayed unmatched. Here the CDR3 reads CASSPNLASGKETQYF. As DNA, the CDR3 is TGTGCCAGCAGCCCAAACCTAGCTAGCGGGAAAGAGACCCAGTACTTC.

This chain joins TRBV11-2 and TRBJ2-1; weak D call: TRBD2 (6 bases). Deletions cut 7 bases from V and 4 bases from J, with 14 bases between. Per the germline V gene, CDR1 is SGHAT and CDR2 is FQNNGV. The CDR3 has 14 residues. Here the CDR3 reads CASTPTRTYNEQFF. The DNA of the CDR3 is TGTGCCAGCACCCCGACTAGAACTTACAATGAGCAGTTCTTC.

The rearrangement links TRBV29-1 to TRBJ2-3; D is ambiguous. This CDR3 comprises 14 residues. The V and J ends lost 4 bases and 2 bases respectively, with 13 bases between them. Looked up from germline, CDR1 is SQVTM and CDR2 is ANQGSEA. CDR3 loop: CSVALSRFTDTQYF. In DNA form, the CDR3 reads TGCAGCGTTGCCCTAAGTCGATTCACAGATACGCAGTATTTT.

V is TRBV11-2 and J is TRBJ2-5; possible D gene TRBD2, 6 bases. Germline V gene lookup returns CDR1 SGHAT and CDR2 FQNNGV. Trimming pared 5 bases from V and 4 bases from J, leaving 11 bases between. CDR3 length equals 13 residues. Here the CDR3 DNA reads TGTGCCAGCAGCCACGGGGACTCAGAGACCCAGTACTTC. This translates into CASSHGDSETQYF. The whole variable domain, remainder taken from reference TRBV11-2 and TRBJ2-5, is EAGVAQSPRYKIIEKRQSVAFWCNPISGHATLYWYQQILGQGPKLLIQFQNNGVVDDSQLPKDRFSAERLKGVDSTLKIQPAKLEDSAVYLCASSHGDSETQYFGPGTRLLVL.

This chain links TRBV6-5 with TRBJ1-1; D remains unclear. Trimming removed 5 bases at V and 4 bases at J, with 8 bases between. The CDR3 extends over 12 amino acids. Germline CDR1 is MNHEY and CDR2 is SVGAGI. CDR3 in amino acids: CASSPGGTEAFF. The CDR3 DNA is TGTGCCAGCAGTCCGGGAGGCACTGAAGCTTTCTTT.

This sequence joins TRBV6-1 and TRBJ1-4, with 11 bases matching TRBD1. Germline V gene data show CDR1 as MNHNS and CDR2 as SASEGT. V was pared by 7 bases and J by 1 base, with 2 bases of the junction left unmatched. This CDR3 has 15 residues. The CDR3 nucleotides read TGTGCCAGCATGGGACAGGGGGGAACTAATGAAAAACTGTTTTTT. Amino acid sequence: CASMGQGGTNEKLFF.

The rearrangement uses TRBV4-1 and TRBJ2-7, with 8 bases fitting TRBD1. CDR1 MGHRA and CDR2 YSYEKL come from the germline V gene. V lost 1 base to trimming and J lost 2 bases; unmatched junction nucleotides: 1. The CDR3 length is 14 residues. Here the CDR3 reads CASSQGDRPYEQYF. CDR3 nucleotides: TGCGCCAGCAGCCAAGGGGACAGGCCCTACGAGCAGTACTTC.

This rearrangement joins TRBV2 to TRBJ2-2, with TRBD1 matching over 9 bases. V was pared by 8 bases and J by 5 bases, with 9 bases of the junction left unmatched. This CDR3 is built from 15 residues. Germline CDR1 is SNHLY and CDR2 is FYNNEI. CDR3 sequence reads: CASVWTGAGTGELFF. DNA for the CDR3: TGTGCCAGCGTATGGACAGGGGCCGGAACCGGGGAGCTGTTTTTT. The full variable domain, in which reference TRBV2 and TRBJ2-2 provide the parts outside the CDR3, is EPEVTQTPSHQVTQMGQEVILRCVPISNHLYFYWYRQILGQKVEFLVSFYNNEISEKSEIFDDQFSVERPDGSNFTLKIRSTKLEDSAMYFCASVWTGAGTGELFFGEGSRLTVL.

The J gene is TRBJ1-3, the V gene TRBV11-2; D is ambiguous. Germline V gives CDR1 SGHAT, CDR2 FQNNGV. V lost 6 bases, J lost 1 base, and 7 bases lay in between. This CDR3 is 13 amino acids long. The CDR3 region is CASSPGSGNTIYF. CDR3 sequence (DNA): TGTGCCAGCAGTCCCGGGTCTGGAAACACCATATATTTT.

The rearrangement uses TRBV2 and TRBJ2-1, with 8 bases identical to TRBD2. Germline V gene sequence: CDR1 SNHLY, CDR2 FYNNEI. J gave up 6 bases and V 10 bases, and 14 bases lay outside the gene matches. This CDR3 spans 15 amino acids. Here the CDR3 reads CATPRIQRGTNEQFF. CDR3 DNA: TGTGCCACCCCCCGGATACAGCGGGGGACCAATGAGCAGTTCTTC. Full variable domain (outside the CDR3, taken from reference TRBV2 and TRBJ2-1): EPEVTQTPSHQVTQMGQEVILRCVPISNHLYFYWYRQILGQKVEFLVSFYNNEISEKSEIFDDQFSVERPDGSNFTLKIRSTKLEDSAMYFCATPRIQRGTNEQFFGPGTRLTVL.

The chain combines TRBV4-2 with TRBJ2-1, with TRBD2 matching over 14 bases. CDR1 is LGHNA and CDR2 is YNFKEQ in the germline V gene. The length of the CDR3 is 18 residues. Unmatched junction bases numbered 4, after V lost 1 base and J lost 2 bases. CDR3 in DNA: TGTGCCAGCAGCCAAGCTAGACTAGCGGGGGGGGCCTACAATGAGCAGTTCTTC. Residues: CASSQARLAGGAYNEQFF.

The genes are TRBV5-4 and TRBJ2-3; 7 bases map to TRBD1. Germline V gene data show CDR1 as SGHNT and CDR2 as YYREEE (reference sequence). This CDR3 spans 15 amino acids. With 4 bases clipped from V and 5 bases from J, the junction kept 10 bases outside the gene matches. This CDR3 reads CASSRAAGGIDTQYF. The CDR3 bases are TGTGCCAGCAGCCGGGCGGCAGGGGGAATAGATACGCAGTATTTT.

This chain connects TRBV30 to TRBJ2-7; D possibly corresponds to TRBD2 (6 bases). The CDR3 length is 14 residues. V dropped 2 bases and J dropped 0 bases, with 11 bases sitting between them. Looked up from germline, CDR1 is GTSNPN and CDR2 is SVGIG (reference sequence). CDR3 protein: CAWSTAGVSYEQYF. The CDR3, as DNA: TGTGCCTGGAGTACAGCGGGTGTCTCCTACGAGCAGTACTTC.

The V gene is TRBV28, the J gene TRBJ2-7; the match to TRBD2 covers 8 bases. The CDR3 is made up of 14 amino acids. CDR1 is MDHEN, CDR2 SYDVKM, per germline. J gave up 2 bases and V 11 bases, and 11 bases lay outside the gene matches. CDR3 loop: CACGGRDPPYEQYF. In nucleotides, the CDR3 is TGTGCCTGCGGGGGGCGGGATCCCCCCTACGAGCAGTACTTC.

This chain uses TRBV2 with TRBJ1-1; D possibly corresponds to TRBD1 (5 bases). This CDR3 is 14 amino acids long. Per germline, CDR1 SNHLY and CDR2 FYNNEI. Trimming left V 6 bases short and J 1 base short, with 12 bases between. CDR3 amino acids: CASSQGRSNTEAFF. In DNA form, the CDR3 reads TGTGCCAGCAGCCAGGGCCGGTCGAACACTGAAGCTTTCTTT.

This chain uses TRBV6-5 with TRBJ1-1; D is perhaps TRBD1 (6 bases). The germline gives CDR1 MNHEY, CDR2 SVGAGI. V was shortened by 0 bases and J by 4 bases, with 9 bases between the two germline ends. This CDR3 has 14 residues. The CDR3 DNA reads TGTGCCAGCAGTTACTCGGGGGCGGGCACTGAAGCTTTCTTT. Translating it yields CASSYSGAGTEAFF.

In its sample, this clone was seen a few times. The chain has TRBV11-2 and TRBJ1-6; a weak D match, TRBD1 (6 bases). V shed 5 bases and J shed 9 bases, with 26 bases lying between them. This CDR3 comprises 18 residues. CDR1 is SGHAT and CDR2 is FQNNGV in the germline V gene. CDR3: CASSPLWGSRGAGSPLHF. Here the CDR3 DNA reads TGTGCCAGCAGCCCCTTATGGGGGAGCAGGGGCGCCGGTTCACCCCTCCACTTT. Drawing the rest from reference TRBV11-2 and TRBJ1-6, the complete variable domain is EAGVAQSPRYKIIEKRQSVAFWCNPISGHATLYWYQQILGQGPKLLIQFQNNGVVDDSQLPKDRFSAERLKGVDSTLKIQPAKLEDSAVYLCASSPLWGSRGAGSPLHFGNGTRLTVT.